Below are 19 T cell receptor beta chains sequenced from a single sample in a study of CD8 T cells in ankylosing spondylitis. Overall study results and limits: A TCR beta motif of about eight highly homologous variants seemed to mark ankylosing spondylitis blood.

Antigens for these TCRs are unknown. TCRdb passed the 5' RACE reads through MiXCR, listing each CDR3 protein once. The sample holds some 220,000 distinct CDR3 sequences, roughly 6.6% seen once. Sequencing was carried out using blood, either unsorted or a sorted T cell fraction (not recorded which). Receptor source: a male donor with ankylosing spondylitis.

This clonotype has a count of ten or more. The gene calls are TRBV28 and TRBJ1-3; 7 nucleotides align to TRBD1. V shed 3 bases and J 2 bases; nucleotides not matched to a gene: 1. The length of the CDR3 is 14 residues. CDR1 is MDHEN and CDR2 is SYDVKM in the germline V gene. This CDR3 is CASSLGTAGNTIYF. The CDR3 nucleotides read TGTGCCAGCAGTTTGGGGACAGCTGGAAACACCATATATTTT.

This clonotype was seen many times. J is TRBJ2-5 and V is TRBV4-1; D gene unclear. CDR1 and CDR2 (germline): MGHRA, YSYEKL. V was trimmed by 1 base and J by 1 base, leaving 10 bases between them. The CDR3 covers 15 residues. Written as DNA, the CDR3 is TGCGCCAGCAGCCAAGTAGAGGTCACCCAAGAGACCCAGTACTTC. This gives the protein CASSQVEVTQETQYF.

This clonotype was detected many times. This chain uses TRBV7-2 with TRBJ2-7; D gene ambiguous. CDR1 is SGHTA, CDR2 FQGNSA, per germline. This CDR3 is 12 amino acids long. The V end was cut by 3 bases, the J end by 7 bases, with 10 bases between. Here the CDR3 DNA reads TGTGCCAGCAGCTTCACTTCCGTGGAGCAGTACTTC. Its translation is CASSFTSVEQYF.

This clonotype came up once. The V and J genes are TRBV4-1 and TRBJ2-2; D gene ambiguous. There are 15 residues in the CDR3. Trimming removed 2 bases at V and 4 bases at J, with 11 bases between. Germline V CDR1 and CDR2: MGHRA, YSYEKL. The CDR3 coding sequence is TGCGCCAGCAGCCAATCCATCAGCGCCACCGGGGAGCTGTTTTTT. Translated, it gives CASSQSISATGELFF.

The chain couples TRBV7-9 to TRBJ2-1, with D possibly matching TRBD2 (5 bases). From germline, CDR1 is SEHNR and CDR2 FQNEAQ (reference sequence). With 5 bases removed from V and 6 bases from J, the gap between germline ends came to 14 bases. The CDR3 extends over 14 amino acids. CDR3 sequence: CASSPVTGSNEQFF. CDR3 DNA: TGTGCCAGCAGCCCCGTTACGGGGTCCAATGAGCAGTTCTTC.

This clonotype was seen repeatedly, ten times or more. The rearrangement links TRBV4-2 to TRBJ1-1; 7 positions agree with TRBD1. The V gene end was trimmed by 2 bases and the J gene end by 1 base; junction bases not matched to a gene: 16. Germline lookup yields CDR1 LGHNA and CDR2 YNFKEQ. The CDR3 is 19 amino acids. CDR3 amino acids: CASSQPPEGAFFENTEAFF. Here the CDR3 DNA reads TGTGCCAGCAGCCAACCCCCCGAGGGGGCCTTTTTCGAGAACACTGAAGCTTTCTTT.

This clonotype has at least ten counts. The V call is TRBV5-6, the J call TRBJ2-7; TRBD1 is a possible D gene (5 bases). The germline V and J ends were trimmed by 4 bases and 3 bases, with 20 bases remaining between them. This CDR3 comprises 16 residues. Germline V gene sequence: CDR1 SGHDT, CDR2 YYEEEE. CDR3 nucleotides: TGTGCCAGCAGCCCGCCACCAGGACATGGGGTCTACGAGCAGTACTTC. This translates into CASSPPPGHGVYEQYF.

In this sample, this clonotype turned up many times. The chain employs TRBV20-1 and TRBJ1-2, with D unclear. The CDR3 has 13 residues. CDR1 and CDR2 (germline): DFQATT, SNEGSKA (reference sequence). The V end lost 6 bases, the J end lost 0 bases, and 11 bases lay between the germline ends. The CDR3 bases are TGCAGTGCCCCCCGCATTACTAACTATGGCTACACCTTC. This codes for CSAPRITNYGYTF.

V usage is TRBV12-3 or TRBV12-4 and J usage is TRBJ2-7; TRBD1 aligns across 7 bases. The V and J ends lost 5 bases and 5 bases, in that order; junction bases with no gene match: 12. The CDR3 is 15 residues long. CDR3 coding DNA: TGTGCCAGCAGTACCCCGGGACAGTTGGCCCACGAGCAGTACTTC. This encodes CASSTPGQLAHEQYF.

In this sample, this clonotype turned up many times. The chain couples TRBV9 to TRBJ1-1; 7 nucleotides align to TRBD1. Per the germline V gene, CDR1 is SGDLS and CDR2 is YYNGEE. Unmatched junction bases numbered 5, after V lost 5 bases and J lost 1 base. The CDR3 is 14 residues long. The CDR3 bases are TGTGCCAGCAGACTCGGGACAGCGAACACTGAAGCTTTCTTT. This gives the protein CASRLGTANTEAFF.

This clonotype has ten or more counts. The chain couples TRBV9 to TRBJ2-3, with D unresolved. CDR1 and CDR2 (germline): SGDLS, YYNGEE. CDR3 length: 17 residues. V was trimmed by 6 bases and J by 0 bases, leaving 20 bases between them. In DNA form, the CDR3 reads TGTGCCAGCACCAGGACGACGCCCGTTGCTAGCACAGATACGCAGTATTTT. Translating it yields CASTRTTPVASTDTQYF.

The chain has TRBV2 and TRBJ2-7; D not resolved. The germline CDR1 and CDR2 sequences are SNHLY and FYNNEI. V was trimmed by 4 bases and J by 3 bases, leaving 10 bases between them. The CDR3 contains 13 residues. The CDR3 reads CASSGGYIYEQYF. CDR3 sequence (DNA): TGTGCCAGCAGTGGAGGCTACATCTACGAGCAGTACTTC.

In this sample, this clonotype turned up many times. This rearrangement joins TRBV27 to TRBJ1-6; a weak D match, TRBD1 (6 bases). Trimming took off 4 bases at V and 7 bases at J, with 8 bases between the two ends. CDR1 is MNHEY, CDR2 SMNVEV, per germline (reference sequence). The CDR3 is 13 amino acids. The CDR3 loop reads CASSWGANSPLHF. The CDR3 DNA follows: TGTGCCAGCAGTTGGGGGGCAAATTCACCCCTCCACTTT.

In its sample, this clonotype was seen many times. V and J are TRBV27 and TRBJ2-5, with 10 bases identical to TRBD2. This CDR3 is 16 amino acids long. Looked up from germline, CDR1 is MNHEY and CDR2 is SMNVEV (reference sequence). Losses at the gene ends were 5 bases for V and 2 bases for J; bases not matched to a gene: 8. CDR3 region: CASSPRLAGLQETQYF. The CDR3 DNA reads TGTGCCAGCAGTCCGCGACTAGCGGGCCTTCAAGAGACCCAGTACTTC.

V is TRBV7-8 and J is TRBJ2-3, with TRBD1 matching over 8 bases. The V gene end was trimmed by 5 bases and the J gene end by 0 bases; junction bases not matched to a gene: 13. CDR1 and CDR2 from the germline V gene are SGHVS and FQNEAQ. The CDR3 is 18 residues long. CDR3 bases: TGTGCCAGCAGCCTTAGCAAGACAGGGGCCTCTAGCACAGATACGCAGTATTTT. Its protein is CASSLSKTGASSTDTQYF.

Comments on this clonotype: This may come from a read error, since a much larger clone is one base off. CDR3 in DNA: TGTGCCAGCAGTCCTGTGGTGCAGGGGGCTTACGAGCAGTACTTC. Translated: CASSPVVQGAYEQYF. V and J are TRBV27 and TRBJ2-7, with 8 positions matching TRBD1. V lost 5 bases and J lost 4; bases outside the gene matches: 10. This CDR3 has 15 residues. Germline-derived CDR1 and CDR2 are MNHEY and SMNVEV (reference sequence).

This clonotype was counted many times. This chain joins TRBV10-3 and TRBJ1-4; D gene unclear. V was clipped by 2 bases and J by 8 bases, with 18 bases between them. The V gene's germline CDR1 is ENHRY and CDR2 SYGVKD. The CDR3 has 16 amino acids. CDR3 sequence: CAISESERIPREKLFF. The CDR3 DNA sequence: TGTGCCATCAGTGAGAGCGAGAGGATCCCGAGGGAAAAACTGTTTTTT.

This clonotype was observed a handful of times. The rearrangement links TRBV12-3 or TRBV12-4 to TRBJ1-5, with D possibly TRBD1 on 6 matching bases. Trimming cost V 5 bases and J 5 bases, with 19 bases left between them. This CDR3 comprises 16 residues. Written as DNA, the CDR3 is TGTGCCAGCAGTGCAACAGGGTTGGTGGTGGATCAGCCCCAGCATTTT. Amino acids: CASSATGLVVDQPQHF.

This clonotype appeared a few times. This chain uses TRBV6-1 with TRBJ2-7; TRBD1 matches at 7 bases. CDR3 length: 14 amino acids. The J segment lost 3 bases and the V segment lost 6 bases, leaving 8 bases of the junction unmatched. CDR1 is MNHNS, CDR2 SASEGT, per germline. CDR3 coding DNA: TGTGCCAGCAGCCCGTGGGCAGGGGGCTACGAGCAGTACTTC. Its translation is CASSPWAGGYEQYF.